This TCR beta chain was identified in a study of shared clonotypes between healthy human individuals. General study results and limits: Naive subsets tended to show greater estimated richness than memory subsets. Rarefaction indicated that sorted-subset sequencing remained incomplete although depth was large. Clonotype sharing among donors, it was expected, would be affected by sequencing depth.

Germline CDR1 and CDR2: SEHNR and FQNEAQ (reference sequence). J was trimmed by 3 bases and V by 5 bases; bases with no gene match: 10. This CDR3 region has 17 residues. Pooled CD45RO+ cells and CCR7-negative CD45RA+ TemRA cells made up CD8 memory. Comment on this clone: The antigen is not known.

Libraries were prepared by immunoSEQ multiplex PCR; TCRdb keeps only in-frame clonotypes and omits some of them. The data hold 70,000 to 95,000 clones, with roughly two thirds observed a single time. The V and J genes are TRBV7-9 and TRBJ2-1; 10 nucleotides line up with TRBD2. The sample was memory CD8+ T cells sorted from blood. Sample subset: CD45RO+ cells pooled with CCR7-negative TemRA cells. The source of this sequence is a man younger than 40 in good health. The CDR3 here is CASSPRPGTSDYNEQFF. The CDR3 nucleotides are TGTGCCAGCAGCCCGCGACCCGGGACTAGCGACTACAATGAGCAGTTCTTC.